Shown below are 26 T cell receptor beta chains from a single sample sequenced in a study of Graves' ophthalmopathy and Graves' hyperthyroidism. The study amplified TCR beta CDR3 regions using RNA transcripts. The workflow started with a first-round RT-PCR run with HTBI primers and then moved on to a second-round multiplex PCR. TCRdb re-called the multiplex PCR reads with MiXCR, one entry per CDR3 protein. The sample carries around 1.1 million distinct CDR3 sequences, about 35% recorded once. The sequencing sample was made of peripheral blood or thyroid tissue (not recorded which). The receptors here all came from an adult man with Graves' hyperthyroidism.

This clonotype has only a few counts. The chain carries TRBV20-1 and TRBJ1-1; D is unresolved. The CDR3 sequence is 10 residues long. Trimming left V 1 base short and J 11 bases short, with 8 bases between. Germline CDR1 DFQATT, CDR2 SNEGSKA (reference sequence). This CDR3 is CSARGVAAFF. CDR3 DNA sequence: TGCAGTGCTAGAGGCGTAGCGGCTTTCTTT.

V gene TRBV10-3 combines with J gene TRBJ2-7; D is possibly TRBD1 (7 bases). Trimming cost V 2 bases and J 8 bases, with 10 bases left between them. The CDR3 loop spans 12 amino acids. The germline V gene has CDR1 ENHRY and CDR2 SYGVKD. CDR3 in DNA: TGTGCCATCAGTGAGCAGGGGGGCCAGCAGTACTTC. This gives the protein CAISEQGGQQYF.

CDR3 bases: TGTGCCATCAGAGGGACAGGGGGCAGCTCTGAAGCTTTCTTT. The encoded protein is CAIRGTGGSSEAFF. The chain joins TRBV10-3 to TRBJ1-1, with TRBD1 matching 12 bases. Germline V gives CDR1 ENHRY, CDR2 SYGVKD. This CDR3 spans 14 amino acids. J was trimmed by 6 bases and V by 6 bases; bases with no gene match: 5.

This clonotype was seen ten or more times. The chain combines TRBV14 with TRBJ1-3, with D uncertain. The CDR3 length is 15 residues. Trimming removed 4 bases from V and 1 base from J, with 11 bases in between. Germline lookup yields CDR1 SGHDN and CDR2 FVKESK. The CDR3 protein is CASSPLGLSGNTIYF. CDR3 nucleotides: TGTGCCAGCAGCCCCCTCGGTCTATCTGGAAACACCATATATTTT.

This clonotype was seen repeatedly, ten times or more. The genes are TRBV2 and TRBJ1-4; D is undetermined. Trimming took 6 bases from V and 6 from J, leaving 8 bases between them. CDR1 is SNHLY and CDR2 is FYNNEI in the germline V gene. The CDR3 is made up of 12 amino acids. This CDR3 is CASRHGDEKLFF. CDR3 coding DNA: TGTGCCAGCAGACACGGTGATGAAAAACTGTTTTTT. Looking up the rest from reference TRBV2 and TRBJ1-4 gives the full variable domain: EPEVTQTPSHQVTQMGQEVILRCVPISNHLYFYWYRQILGQKVEFLVSFYNNEISEKSEIFDDQFSVERPDGSNFTLKIRSTKLEDSAMYFCASRHGDEKLFFGSGTQLSVL.

This chain connects TRBV4-3 to TRBJ2-5, with 8 bases aligning to TRBD2. Trimming removed 1 base from V and 5 bases from J; junction bases left unmatched: 12. CDR1 LGHNA and CDR2 YSLEER come from the germline V gene. This CDR3 comprises 17 residues. CDR3 sequence: CASSQGSRLAGSETQYF. CDR3 DNA: TGCGCCAGCAGCCAAGGAAGTAGGCTAGCGGGCAGTGAGACCCAGTACTTC.

The V gene is TRBV29-1, the J gene TRBJ1-5; D remains unclear. V was cut by 6 bases and J by 3 bases, with 12 bases left in between. CDR1 SQVTM and CDR2 ANQGSEA come from the germline V gene. The CDR3 spans 13 residues. CDR3 protein: CSVRSGNNQPQHF. CDR3 DNA: TGCAGCGTCCGGTCAGGAAACAATCAGCCCCAGCATTTT.

This clonotype was detected a few times. The rearrangement links TRBV11-2 to TRBJ2-7; 14 bases are a match to TRBD2. The CDR3 has 18 residues. Unmatched junction bases numbered 5, after V lost 1 base and J lost 0 bases. The germline V gene encodes CDR1 SGHAT and CDR2 FQNNGV. The CDR3 loop reads CASSLGTSGGRSSYEQYF. In DNA form, the CDR3 reads TGTGCCAGCAGCTTAGGGACTAGCGGGGGGCGTAGCTCCTACGAGCAGTACTTC. The complete variable domain, with remaining parts taken from reference TRBV11-2 and TRBJ2-7, reads EAGVAQSPRYKIIEKRQSVAFWCNPISGHATLYWYQQILGQGPKLLIQFQNNGVVDDSQLPKDRFSAERLKGVDSTLKIQPAKLEDSAVYLCASSLGTSGGRSSYEQYFGPGTRLTVT.

This sequence joins TRBV29-1 and TRBJ1-5; 11 nucleotides line up with TRBD1. The CDR3 length is 14 residues. V lost 7 bases to trimming and J lost 4 bases; unmatched junction nucleotides: 6. Germline V lookup: CDR1 SQVTM, CDR2 ANQGSEA. This CDR3 reads CSAGGQGANQPQHF. CDR3 nucleotides: TGCAGCGCCGGCGGACAGGGGGCGAATCAGCCCCAGCATTTT.

This clonotype was seen many times. The chain's CDR3 is CAAPGTGNSPLHF. CDR3 nucleotide sequence: TGTGCCGCCCCCGGGACAGGGAATTCACCCCTCCACTTT. The chain uses TRBV19 and TRBJ1-6; 9 nucleotides line up with TRBD1. The CDR3 has 13 residues. Looked up from germline, CDR1 is LNHDA and CDR2 is SQIVND (reference sequence). V trimming: 11 bases; J trimming: 7 bases; junction bases outside the gene matches: 6.

The table lists this clonotype with many counts. J is TRBJ1-6 and V is TRBV12-3 or TRBV12-4; D perhaps matches TRBD1 (5 bases). V lost 5 bases and J 7 bases, leaving 18 bases between the germline ends. The CDR3 contains 16 residues. The CDR3 loop is CASSTRPAGRNSPLHF. Written as DNA, the CDR3 is TGTGCCAGCAGTACAAGGCCGGCAGGGAGGAATTCACCCCTCCACTTT.

V gene TRBV25-1 combines with J gene TRBJ2-2; the match to TRBD1 covers 9 bases. The CDR3 is 16 amino acids. The ends lost 3 bases at V and 6 bases at J; junction bases unmatched: 8. In germline, CDR1 is MGHDK, CDR2 SYGVNS. In nucleotides, the CDR3 is TGTGCCAGCAGTGAGGCGGCTGGGGACAGGGCCGGGGAGCTGTTTTTT. Translation: CASSEAAGDRAGELFF.

The J gene is TRBJ1-5, the V gene TRBV16; D not certain. Between the trimmed V and J ends, which lost 1 base and 2 bases, there was a span of 9 bases. The germline CDR1 and CDR2 sequences are KGHSY and FQNENV. This CDR3 region has 15 residues. The chain's CDR3 is CASSQLQQGNQPQHF. The CDR3, as DNA: TGTGCCAGCAGCCAATTGCAGCAGGGCAATCAGCCCCAGCATTTT.

The chain combines TRBV2 with TRBJ1-5; 8 bases are shared with TRBD1. Unmatched junction bases numbered 11, after V lost 11 bases and J lost 5 bases. This CDR3 has 14 amino acids. CDR1 and CDR2 (germline): SNHLY, FYNNEI. The CDR3 loop is CAGGVQGADQPQHF. The DNA for the CDR3 is TGTGCCGGCGGGGTTCAGGGGGCGGATCAGCCCCAGCATTTT.

The sample holds a few counts of this clonotype. This sequence joins TRBV10-2 and TRBJ2-7, with 15 bases lining up with TRBD2. CDR3 length: 17 residues. The junction had 9 bases not matched to a gene; V was cut back by 4 bases and J by 5 bases. Per the germline V gene, CDR1 is WSHSY and CDR2 is SAAADI. The CDR3 reads CASSAGLAGGPIHEQYF. Written as DNA, the CDR3 is TGCGCCAGCAGTGCCGGACTAGCGGGAGGGCCGATACACGAGCAGTACTTC.

There are many counts of this clonotype. V and J are TRBV7-2 and TRBJ1-1; 7 positions agree with TRBD1. The CDR3 is made up of 14 amino acids. Germline loops: CDR1 SGHTA, CDR2 FQGNSA. The junction had 9 bases not matched to a gene; V was cut back by 5 bases and J by 6 bases. The CDR3 region is CASSRQGAQSEAFF. CDR3 in DNA: TGTGCCAGCAGCCGACAGGGCGCTCAATCTGAAGCTTTCTTT.

CDR3 DNA sequence: TGCAGTGCAAGCGGTTCCCGTTCCGCGAGTGAGCAGTTCTTC. It is translated as CSASGSRSASEQFF. This sequence joins TRBV20-1 and TRBJ2-5, with D tentatively TRBD2 (5 bases). Near its end, the DNA agrees better with TRBJ2-1, so the J call may be wrong. In germline, CDR1 is DFQATT, CDR2 SNEGSKA (reference sequence). The CDR3 spans 14 residues.

This sequence joins TRBV6-6 and TRBJ2-6; 9 nucleotides match TRBD1. V was pared by 7 bases and J by 0 bases, with 13 bases of the junction left unmatched. The CDR3 extends over 19 amino acids. Germline V gives CDR1 MNHNY, CDR2 SVGAGI (reference sequence). The CDR3 DNA sequence: TGTGCCAGCAATCTCGCAAGGGACAGGGTATACTCTGGGGCCAACGTCCTGACTTTC. It yields the protein CASNLARDRVYSGANVLTF.

This clonotype was seen ten or more times. The rearrangement uses TRBV29-1 and TRBJ1-6, with D possibly matching TRBD1 (5 bases). Deletions cut 5 bases from V and 1 base from J, with 9 bases between. This CDR3 region has 14 residues. CDR1 is SQVTM, CDR2 ANQGSEA, per germline. In DNA, the CDR3 is TGCAGCGTTTGGGGGGGTTCCTATAATTCACCCCTCCACTTT. Translated, it gives CSVWGGSYNSPLHF.

The rearrangement uses TRBV20-1 and TRBJ1-1; D remains unclear. Germline lookup yields CDR1 DFQATT and CDR2 SNEGSKA (reference sequence). Trimming cost V 6 bases and J 4 bases, with 12 bases left between them. This CDR3 is 12 amino acids long. CDR3 sequence: CSAPVSGTEAFF. In DNA, the CDR3 is TGCAGTGCGCCGGTTTCGGGCACTGAAGCTTTCTTT.

The chain recombines TRBV25-1 with TRBJ2-2; TRBD2 agrees at 7 bases. Germline V CDR1 and CDR2: MGHDK, SYGVNS. The V segment lost 8 bases and the J segment 8 bases; nucleotides outside the gene matches: 5. The CDR3 loop spans 12 amino acids. CDR3 nucleotide sequence: TGTGCCAGCGGGAGGGCCTATGGGGAGCTGTTTTTT. As protein: CASGRAYGELFF.

The sample holds many counts of this clonotype. The V call is TRBV7-8, the J call TRBJ1-4; D gene unclear. Germline V gene lookup returns CDR1 SGHVS and CDR2 FQNEAQ. The CDR3 runs to 11 residues. Trimming left V 4 bases short and J 13 bases short, with 10 bases between. The CDR3 DNA sequence: TGTGCCAGCAGCTCCTCAGTGGGACTGTTTTTT. Protein sequence: CASSSSVGLFF.

Many counts were recorded for this clonotype. The J gene is TRBJ2-5, the V gene TRBV7-2; no reliable D call. Trimming took off 5 bases at V and 5 bases at J, with 9 bases between the two ends. The CDR3 runs to 12 residues. Looked up from germline, CDR1 is SGHTA and CDR2 is FQGNSA. The CDR3 DNA follows: TGTGCCAGCAGCCCACAGTCCGAGACCCAGTACTTC. Its protein is CASSPQSETQYF.

The chain recombines TRBV5-6 with TRBJ2-5; TRBD1 matches 7 bases. V shed 4 bases, J shed 5 bases, and the junction held 11 bases outside the gene matches. The CDR3 has 15 amino acids. Germline V CDR1 and CDR2: SGHDT, YYEEEE. CDR3 bases: TGTGCCAGCAGCGAAACAGGGGACGGTTTTGAGACCCAGTACTTC. It translates to CASSETGDGFETQYF.

The chain combines TRBV29-1 with TRBJ1-5; weak D call: TRBD1 (5 bases). The V gene lost 5 bases and the J gene lost 7 bases, with 15 bases spanning the gap. This CDR3 comprises 13 residues. Germline CDR1 reads SQVTM; CDR2 reads ANQGSEA. Here the CDR3 reads CSVQVSWDQPQHF. The CDR3 DNA follows: TGCAGCGTTCAGGTATCTTGGGACCAGCCCCAGCATTTT.

Remarks on this clonotype: One end of the junction is discordant with germline, which a read error may explain. V and J are TRBV10-3 and TRBJ2-3; tentatively, D is TRBD2 (5 bases). Germline V gives CDR1 ENHRY, CDR2 SYGVKD. The CDR3 totals 15 residues. CDR3 bases: TGTGCCAGCAGTTACTCCACGCGGGCCACAGATACGCAGTATTTT. This encodes CASSYSTRATDTQYF.